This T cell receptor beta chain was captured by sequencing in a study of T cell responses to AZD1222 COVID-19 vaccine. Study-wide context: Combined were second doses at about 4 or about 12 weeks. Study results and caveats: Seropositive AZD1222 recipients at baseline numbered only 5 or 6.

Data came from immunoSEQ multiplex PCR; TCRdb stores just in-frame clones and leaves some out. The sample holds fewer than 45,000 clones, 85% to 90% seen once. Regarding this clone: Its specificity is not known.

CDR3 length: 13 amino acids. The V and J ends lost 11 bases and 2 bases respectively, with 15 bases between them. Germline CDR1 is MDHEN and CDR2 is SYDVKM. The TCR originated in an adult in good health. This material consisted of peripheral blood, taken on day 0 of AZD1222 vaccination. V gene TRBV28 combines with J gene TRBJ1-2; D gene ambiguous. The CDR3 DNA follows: TGTGCCTGCCGGGCCCCAAGGAACTATGGCTACACCTTC. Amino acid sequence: CACRAPRNYGYTF.